This TCR beta chain derives from a study of blood T cell repertoires in COVID-19. Study-wide context: Sites across the United States, Italy and Spain contributed samples from acute and convalescent COVID-19. PBMCs, B-cell-depleted T cells, or T cells provided the cDNA or gDNA that made up the material.

This clone was seen many times. Original analysis: Amplification with reference gene primers provided the estimates of nucleated cell counts. Some clones are missing from TCRdb's copy, which holds only in-frame ones; the method was immunoSEQ multiplex PCR. From that table come the V and J calls and clone size; the DNA was used to work out D and trimming. The table includes some 220,000 clones, 65% to 85% detected once. V trimming: 6 bases; J trimming: 6 bases; junction bases outside the gene matches: 7. The V gene's germline CDR1 is SGHTA and CDR2 FQGTGA. This CDR3 has 14 amino acids. V and J are TRBV7-3 and TRBJ1-1, with 10 positions matching TRBD1. This clonotype originated in a human donor in a cohort sampled during active COVID-19. The material sequenced was peripheral blood. CDR3 sequence (DNA): TGTGCCAGCAGGGGACAGGGGAGAGGGGCTGAAGCTTTCTTT. Protein: CASRGQGRGAEAFF.